One sample yielded the 27 T cell receptor beta chains listed below, sequenced in a study of cytomegalovirus exposure and HLA in healthy donors. 60 Vbeta and 13 Jbeta primers were used in PCR. Data came from immunoSEQ multiplex PCR; TCRdb stores just in-frame clones and leaves some out. In the table there are 180,000 or so clones, around nine tenths of which are singletons. The sequenced sample was PBMCs. All receptors derive from a woman in her 30s in good health and CMV-seronegative.

CDR3 coding DNA: TGTGCCAGCAGTGAATGGGGGCGCGGTAGTGAAAAACTGTTTTTT. It codes for CASSEWGRGSEKLFF. The chain joins TRBV6-1 to TRBJ1-4, with D possibly TRBD1 on 6 matching bases. The CDR3 consists of 15 residues. V gave up 2 bases and J gave up 7 bases, with 14 bases separating them. From germline, CDR1 is MNHNS and CDR2 SASEGT.

This CDR3 reads CASSYLPGPPRQTQYF. The CDR3 coding sequence is TGTGCCAGCAGTTACTTACCAGGGCCACCAAGACAGACCCAGTACTTC. The chain employs TRBV6-5 and TRBJ2-5; perhaps TRBD1 as D (5 bases). Between the trimmed V and J ends, which lost 1 base and 6 bases, there was a span of 18 bases. Germline-derived CDR1 and CDR2 are MNHEY and SVGAGI. This CDR3 has 16 residues.

This sequence joins TRBV27 and TRBJ1-4; 8 nucleotides align to TRBD1. The V and J ends lost 6 bases and 0 bases, in that order; junction bases with no gene match: 6. This CDR3 contains 16 residues. CDR1 and CDR2 from the germline V gene are MNHEY and SMNVEV (reference sequence). This chain's CDR3 is CASSAGTGATNEKLFF. The CDR3 bases are TGTGCCAGCAGCGCCGGGACAGGAGCAACTAATGAAAAACTGTTTTTT. Drawing the rest from reference TRBV27 and TRBJ1-4, the complete variable domain is EAQVTQNPRYLITVTGKKLTVTCSQNMNHEYMSWYRQDPGLGLRQIYYSMNVEVTDKGDVPEGYKVSRKEKRNFPLILESPSPNQTSLYFCASSAGTGATNEKLFFGSGTQLSVL.

The J gene is TRBJ2-5, the V gene TRBV5-1, with a tentative D call TRBD2 (6 bases). This CDR3 has 15 residues. Germline V lookup: CDR1 SGHRS, CDR2 YFSETQ. V lost 4 bases and J lost 4, with 17 bases in between. The CDR3 region is CASSPRGQGGETQYF. The CDR3 DNA is TGCGCCAGCAGCCCTCGCGGGCAGGGAGGAGAGACCCAGTACTTC.

J is TRBJ1-4 and V is TRBV25-1; 7 bases line up with TRBD1. CDR1 and CDR2 from the germline V gene are MGHDK and SYGVNS. Trimming took 3 bases from V and 7 from J; bases not matched to a gene: 8. The CDR3 contains 15 residues. CDR3 residues: CASSDARGQPEKLFF. DNA for the CDR3: TGTGCCAGCAGTGATGCCCGGGGACAGCCTGAAAAACTGTTTTTT.

The gene calls are TRBV6-5 and TRBJ1-5; D may be TRBD1 (5 bases). The CDR3 has 15 amino acids. Trimming pared 6 bases from V and 0 bases from J, leaving 12 bases between. Germline values: CDR1 MNHEY, CDR2 SVGAGI. The CDR3 sequence is CASSGRGDSNQPQHF. CDR3 DNA sequence: TGTGCCAGCAGCGGGAGGGGTGATAGCAATCAGCCCCAGCATTTT.

The V call is TRBV5-1, the J call TRBJ2-7, with TRBD2 matching 8 bases. Per the germline V gene, CDR1 is SGHRS and CDR2 is YFSETQ. Germline trimming cut 3 bases from V and 5 bases from J; bases unmatched to any gene: 7. CDR3 length equals 14 residues. The CDR3 protein is CASSSPGRANEQYF. The CDR3 DNA reads as TGCGCCAGCAGCTCTCCCGGGAGGGCGAACGAGCAGTACTTC.

This rearrangement joins TRBV19 to TRBJ2-3; 10 nucleotides align to TRBD2. The V gene's germline CDR1 is LNHDA and CDR2 SQIVND (reference sequence). Trimming took 6 bases from V and 4 from J; bases not matched to a gene: 4. This CDR3 has 14 residues. Here the CDR3 reads CASSPGLASDTQYF. The CDR3, as DNA: TGTGCCAGTAGCCCGGGACTAGCGTCAGATACGCAGTATTTT.

The rearrangement links TRBV5-5 to TRBJ2-3; 9 nucleotides align to TRBD2. This CDR3 spans 16 amino acids. Germline CDR1 SGHKS, CDR2 YYEKEE (reference sequence). With V trimmed by 4 bases and J by 1 base, 7 bases remained unmatched. CDR3 sequence reads: CASSEHASGGTDTQYF. CDR3 nucleotide sequence: TGTGCCAGCAGCGAACACGCTAGCGGGGGCACAGATACGCAGTATTTT.

In its sample, this clone was seen once. The chain is built from TRBV5-6 and TRBJ2-2; 9 nucleotides align to TRBD1. The CDR3 totals 16 residues. With 3 bases clipped from V and 5 bases from J, the junction kept 8 bases outside the gene matches. Per germline, CDR1 SGHDT and CDR2 YYEEEE. This chain's CDR3 is CASSSTLGTGTGELFF. The DNA for the CDR3 is TGTGCCAGCAGCTCCACCCTTGGGACAGGGACCGGGGAGCTGTTTTTT.

The chain recombines TRBV30 with TRBJ2-5; D possibly corresponds to TRBD2 (6 bases). Between the trimmed V and J ends, which lost 1 base and 6 bases, there was a span of 12 bases. CDR1 and CDR2 (germline): GTSNPN, SVGIG (reference sequence). The CDR3 totals 13 residues. CDR3 DNA sequence: TGTGCCTGGAGTGCGGGGGTAAGGCAGACCCAGTACTTC. Its translation is CAWSAGVRQTQYF.

Regarding this clone: At the DNA level, this CDR3 is encoded by other sequences in the same sample as well. V is TRBV29-1 and J is TRBJ2-7; 11 bases line up with TRBD1. J lost 2 bases, V lost 3 bases, and 0 bases had no gene match. This CDR3 is 13 amino acids long. The germline CDR1 and CDR2 sequences are SQVTM and ANQGSEA. The DNA of the CDR3 is TGCAGCGTTGAGGGACAGGGGGCCTACGAGCAGTACTTC. Its protein product is CSVEGQGAYEQYF.

V is TRBV5-4 and J is TRBJ2-3, with TRBD1 matching 7 bases. The germline gives CDR1 SGHNT, CDR2 YYREEE (reference sequence). With V trimmed by 5 bases and J by 5 bases, 8 bases remained unmatched. This CDR3 has 14 residues. CDR3 protein: CASRATGYQDTQYF. The DNA for the CDR3 is TGTGCCAGCAGGGCGACAGGGTATCAAGATACGCAGTATTTT.

As regards this clone: Additional DNA sequences in this sample encode the identical CDR3. The V call is TRBV9, the J call TRBJ1-5; 7 bases align to TRBD1. The CDR3 sequence is 14 residues long. The germline V gene has CDR1 SGDLS and CDR2 YYNGEE. The ends lost 0 bases at V and 5 bases at J; junction bases unmatched: 2. As DNA, the CDR3 is TGTGCCAGCAGCGTAGGGACAGGCGATCAGCCCCAGCATTTT. It encodes CASSVGTGDQPQHF.

The chain recombines TRBV19 with TRBJ2-1, with D perhaps TRBD1 (6 bases). V was cut by 4 bases and J by 10 bases, with 11 bases left in between. The V gene's germline CDR1 is LNHDA and CDR2 SQIVND (reference sequence). The CDR3 spans 12 residues. The CDR3 reads CASSKGDPEQFF. CDR3 DNA: TGTGCCAGTAGTAAGGGGGACCCCGAGCAGTTCTTC.

This chain uses TRBV5-4 with TRBJ1-1; no definite D call. V shed 4 bases and J shed 1 base, with 20 bases lying between them. CDR3 length: 17 amino acids. In germline, CDR1 is SGHNT, CDR2 YYREEE (reference sequence). CDR3 residues: CASSPTPTPERNTEAFF. In DNA, the CDR3 is TGTGCCAGCAGCCCAACCCCGACTCCGGAGAGGAACACTGAAGCTTTCTTT.

The gene calls are TRBV5-1 and TRBJ2-1, with 7 bases fitting TRBD2. J gave up 5 bases and V 0 bases, and 2 bases lay outside the gene matches. The CDR3 runs to 14 residues. Germline CDR1 is SGHRS and CDR2 is YFSETQ. CDR3 bases: TGCGCCAGCAGCTTGGGACTAGCCGACAATGAGCAGTTCTTC. It codes for CASSLGLADNEQFF.

The chain couples TRBV9 to TRBJ2-2; D ambiguous. This CDR3 region has 14 residues. Looked up from germline, CDR1 is SGDLS and CDR2 is YYNGEE. The V and J ends lost 0 bases and 6 bases respectively, with 9 bases between them. The CDR3 protein is CASSVERVAGELFF. Written as DNA, the CDR3 is TGTGCCAGCAGCGTAGAACGGGTGGCCGGGGAGCTGTTTTTT. Drawing the rest from reference TRBV9 and TRBJ2-2, the complete variable domain is DSGVTQTPKHLITATGQRVTLRCSPRSGDLSVYWYQQSLDQGLQFLIQYYNGEERAKGNILERFSAQQFPDLHSELNLSSLELGDSALYFCASSVERVAGELFFGEGSRLTVL.

The sample holds a few counts of this clone. V is TRBV7-9 and J is TRBJ2-1, with unresolved D. Germline CDR1 reads SEHNR; CDR2 reads FQNEAQ (reference sequence). Trimming shortened V by 5 bases and J by 10 bases, and 21 bases separated the two germline ends. This CDR3 is 15 amino acids long. The CDR3 sequence: CASSLTPGLSREQFF. As DNA, the CDR3 is TGTGCCAGCAGCCTGACCCCAGGTTTATCTCGGGAGCAGTTCTTC.

This sequence joins TRBV19 and TRBJ1-1; D is ambiguous. The CDR3 length is 13 residues. The germline gives CDR1 LNHDA, CDR2 SQIVND (reference sequence). Trimming stripped 4 bases from V and 1 base from J, with 7 bases between. The DNA for the CDR3 is TGTGCCAGTAGTACAACAGCGAACACTGAAGCTTTCTTT. Protein: CASSTTANTEAFF.

CDR3 nucleotides: TGCGCCAGCAGTGATCCGGGGAGGGAGACCCAGTACTTC. It codes for CASSDPGRETQYF. The chain employs TRBV10-2 and TRBJ2-5; D might be TRBD2 (6 bases). Looked up from germline, CDR1 is WSHSY and CDR2 is SAAADI. Trimming cost V 3 bases and J 5 bases, with 10 bases left between them. The CDR3 runs 13 residues.

J is TRBJ2-7 and V is TRBV6-5; weak D call: TRBD2 (5 bases). CDR1 is MNHEY and CDR2 is SVGAGI in the germline V gene. The CDR3 totals 14 residues. CDR3 sequence: CAAASGKEPYEQYF. As DNA, the CDR3 is TGTGCAGCGGCCTCGGGGAAGGAGCCCTACGAGCAGTACTTC.

The V and J genes are TRBV5-6 and TRBJ2-3; no clear D gene. Germline values: CDR1 SGHDT, CDR2 YYEEEE. The CDR3 contains 14 residues. The V end lost 7 bases, the J end lost 5 bases, and 17 bases lay between the germline ends. The CDR3 DNA sequence: TGTGCCAGCTCCGCTCCCCCACCGAGAGATACGCAGTATTTT. Protein product: CASSAPPPRDTQYF.

The rearrangement joins TRBV27 to TRBJ2-1; 10 nucleotides match TRBD2. Germline CDR1 is MNHEY and CDR2 is SMNVEV (reference sequence). The CDR3 extends over 20 amino acids. V trimming: 2 bases; J trimming: 8 bases; junction bases outside the gene matches: 21. The CDR3 spells CASSLDGGTGPSGGQDEQFF. The CDR3 nucleotides read TGTGCCAGCAGTTTAGATGGGGGGACCGGGCCTAGCGGGGGCCAGGATGAGCAGTTCTTC.

This clone was counted between two and nine times. The chain couples TRBV7-3 to TRBJ2-3; 8 nucleotides match TRBD2. J gave up 3 bases and V 5 bases, and 7 bases lay outside the gene matches. The CDR3 totals 15 residues. Germline CDR1 is SGHTA and CDR2 is FQGTGA. For the CDR3, the DNA is TGTGCCAGCAGCGAACTCGGGACTAGTACAGATACGCAGTATTTT. Translating it yields CASSELGTSTDTQYF.

This rearrangement joins TRBV28 to TRBJ1-3; D is ambiguous. The germline V gene encodes CDR1 MDHEN and CDR2 SYDVKM. The CDR3 has 15 residues. The V and J ends lost 3 bases and 4 bases respectively, with 13 bases between them. CDR3 coding DNA: TGTGCCAGCAGTTTCCCAGCAGGATCGGGAAACACCATATATTTT. Protein sequence: CASSFPAGSGNTIYF.

The chain recombines TRBV10-1 with TRBJ2-7; the match to TRBD1 covers 9 bases. The CDR3 extends over 15 amino acids. Trimming removed 3 bases from V and 5 bases from J; junction bases left unmatched: 8. CDR1 is WNHNN and CDR2 is SYGVQD in the germline V gene (reference sequence). The CDR3 protein is CASSDRGQGIDEQYF. The CDR3 DNA sequence: TGCGCCAGCAGTGACCGCGGACAGGGGATCGACGAGCAGTACTTC.